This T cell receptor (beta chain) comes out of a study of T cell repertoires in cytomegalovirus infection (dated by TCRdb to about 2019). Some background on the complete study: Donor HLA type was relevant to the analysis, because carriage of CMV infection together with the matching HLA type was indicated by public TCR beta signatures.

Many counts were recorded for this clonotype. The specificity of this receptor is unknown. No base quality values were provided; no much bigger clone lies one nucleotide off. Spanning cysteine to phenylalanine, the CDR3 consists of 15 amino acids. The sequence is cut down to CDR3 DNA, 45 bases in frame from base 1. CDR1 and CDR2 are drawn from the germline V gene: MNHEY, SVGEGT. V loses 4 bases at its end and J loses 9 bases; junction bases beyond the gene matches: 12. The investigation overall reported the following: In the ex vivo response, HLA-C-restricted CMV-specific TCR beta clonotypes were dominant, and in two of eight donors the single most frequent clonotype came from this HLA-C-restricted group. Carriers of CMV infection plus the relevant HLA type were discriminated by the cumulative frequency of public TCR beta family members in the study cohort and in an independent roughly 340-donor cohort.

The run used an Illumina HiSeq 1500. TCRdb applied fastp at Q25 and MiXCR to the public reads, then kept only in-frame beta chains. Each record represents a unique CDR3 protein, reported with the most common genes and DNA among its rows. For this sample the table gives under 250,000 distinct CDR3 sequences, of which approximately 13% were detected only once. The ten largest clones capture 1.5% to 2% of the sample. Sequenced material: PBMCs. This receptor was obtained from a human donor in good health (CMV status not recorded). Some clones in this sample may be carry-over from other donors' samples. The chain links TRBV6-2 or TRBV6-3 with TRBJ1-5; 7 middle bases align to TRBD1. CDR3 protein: CASSLDNRGMGPQHF. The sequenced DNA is TGTGCCAGCAGTTTAGACAACAGGGGAATGGGGCCCCAGCATTTT.